These 19 T cell receptor beta chains were all obtained from the same sample, sequenced in a study of T cell responses to AZD1222 COVID-19 vaccine. Clones were sequenced by immunoSEQ multiplex PCR, and TCRdb holds only the in-frame ones, with some missing. The sample includes about 100,000 clones, around 90% of them seen just once. The sequencing here drew on peripheral blood, taken on day 0 of AZD1222 vaccination. The receptor source for this set is an adult in good health.

This sequence joins TRBV6-5 and TRBJ1-1, with TRBD1 as a possible D gene (6 bases). The CDR3 length is 14 residues. Germline V gene data show CDR1 as MNHEY and CDR2 as SVGAGI. Trimming cost V 5 bases and J 4 bases, with 14 bases left between them. In DNA form, the CDR3 reads TGTGCCAGCAGTCCCAGGGGATGGGGCACTGAAGCTTTCTTT. Residues: CASSPRGWGTEAFF.

The genes are TRBV5-4 and TRBJ1-2, with unresolved D. CDR1 SGHNT and CDR2 YYREEE come from the germline V gene (reference sequence). V lost 4 bases to trimming and J lost 3 bases, with 13 bases between them. The CDR3 is 14 amino acids. The CDR3 DNA reads TGTGCCAGCAGCGAAATCCGCAGTGACTATGGCTACACCTTC. Encoded protein: CASSEIRSDYGYTF.

This CDR3 is CAGTGTGANYGYTF. The CDR3 nucleotides read TGTGCCGGCACCGGGACAGGGGCCAACTATGGCTACACCTTC. The V and J genes are TRBV30 and TRBJ1-2; 10 bases map to TRBD1. V lost 8 bases and J lost 2; bases outside the gene matches: 8. In germline, CDR1 is GTSNPN, CDR2 SVGIG (reference sequence). The CDR3 runs 14 residues. Full variable domain (remainder filled in from reference TRBV30 and TRBJ1-2): SQTIHQWPATLVQPVGSPLSLECTVEGTSNPNLYWYRQAAGRGLQLLFYSVGIGQISSEVPQNLSASRPQDRQFILSSKKLLLSDSGFYLCAGTGTGANYGYTFGSGTRLTVV.

This rearrangement joins TRBV19 to TRBJ1-5, with 8 positions matching TRBD1. The CDR3 has 18 amino acids. Germline CDR1 reads LNHDA; CDR2 reads SQIVND (reference sequence). The V segment lost 6 bases and the J segment 6 bases; nucleotides outside the gene matches: 19. The chain's CDR3 is CASSIQSPLWDRSQPQHF. In DNA, the CDR3 is TGTGCCAGTAGCATCCAATCTCCTCTTTGGGACAGGTCTCAGCCCCAGCATTTT.

CDR3 region: CASKAGGRNRISGGYTF. The CDR3 DNA is TGTGCCAGCAAAGCAGGGGGCAGGAATCGGATATCGGGTGGCTACACCTTC. This rearrangement joins TRBV5-4 to TRBJ1-2; 8 bases are shared with TRBD1. CDR3 length equals 17 residues. Germline CDR1 SGHNT, CDR2 YYREEE (reference sequence). V lost 6 bases and J lost 7; bases outside the gene matches: 20.

Details on this clone: At the DNA level, this CDR3 is encoded by other sequences in the same sample as well. The chain combines TRBV5-1 with TRBJ1-5; D not resolved. The germline gives CDR1 SGHRS, CDR2 YFSETQ. The CDR3 has 13 amino acids. V was clipped by 1 base and J by 4 bases, with 6 bases between them. The CDR3 reads CASSLRGNQPQHF. The CDR3 DNA reads as TGCGCCAGCAGCTTGCGGGGTAATCAGCCCCAGCATTTT. Combining the CDR3 with reference TRBV5-1 and TRBJ1-5 gives the whole variable domain KAGVTQTPRYLIKTRGQQVTLSCSPISGHRSVSWYQQTPGQGLQFLFEYFSETQRNKGNFPGRFSGRQFSNSRSEMNVSTLELGDSALYLCASSLRGNQPQHFGDGTRLSIL.

The table lists this clone with a count of one. This chain joins TRBV30 and TRBJ2-2, with D possibly matching TRBD1 (5 bases). The CDR3 has 14 amino acids. Germline V gene sequence: CDR1 GTSNPN, CDR2 SVGIG (reference sequence). Trimming cost V 3 bases and J 1 base, with 9 bases left between them. In nucleotides, the CDR3 is TGTGCCTGGAGGCAGGGCTGGAACACCGGGGAGCTGTTTTTT. Protein product: CAWRQGWNTGELFF.

The V gene is TRBV18, the J gene TRBJ1-4; maybe TRBD1 (5 bases). Germline lookup yields CDR1 KGHSH and CDR2 LQKENI. CDR3 length equals 15 residues. V was pared by 3 bases and J by 11 bases, with 19 bases between. The CDR3 bases are TGTGCCAGCTCACCCCCAGGACAAAACTCCCCTAAACTGTTTTTT. It translates to CASSPPGQNSPKLFF.

CDR3 DNA: TGTGCCAGCAGCAGGGGACAGGGGAAAAGAGAGACCCAGTACTTC. Amino acids: CASSRGQGKRETQYF. The chain uses TRBV13 and TRBJ2-5; TRBD1 aligns across 10 bases. The CDR3 spans 15 residues. Germline V lookup: CDR1 PRHDT, CDR2 FYEKMQ (reference sequence). Trimming took 5 bases from V and 4 from J; bases not matched to a gene: 7.

The chain has TRBV21-1 and TRBJ2-7; the listed D gene, TRBD1, was not tested against the DNA. TRBV21-1 is termed a pseudogene. This CDR3 is 17 amino acids long. In DNA form, the CDR3 reads TGTGCCAGCAGCAACGGGACAGGGGACTTCTTTTCCTACGAGCAGTACTTC. Its translation is CASSNGTGDFFSYEQYF.

This chain links TRBV18 with TRBJ2-7; D perhaps matches TRBD1 (6 bases). This CDR3 has 17 residues. In germline, CDR1 is KGHSH, CDR2 LQKENI. The ends were cut back, 2 bases at V and 0 bases at J, with 17 bases in the middle. The CDR3 DNA follows: TGTGCCAGCTCACCATTAAGGGGGACACCCCGCTCCTACGAGCAGTACTTC. It is translated as CASSPLRGTPRSYEQYF.

This clone is medium-sized by share. The chain links TRBV6-4 to TRBJ2-1; D gene unclear. The CDR3 loop spans 13 amino acids. In germline, CDR1 is MRHNA, CDR2 SNTAGT. Trimming stripped 2 bases from V and 12 bases from J, with 14 bases between. In DNA, the CDR3 is TGTGCCAGCAGTGACGGGCATACGCTAAGGCAGTTCTTC. This sequence encodes CASSDGHTLRQFF.

This clone was observed once. V usage is TRBV4-2 and J usage is TRBJ2-3; 7 nucleotides match TRBD2. Germline lookup yields CDR1 LGHNA and CDR2 YNFKEQ. This CDR3 is built from 18 residues. V gave up 1 base and J gave up 2 bases; unmatched junction bases: 12. In nucleotides, the CDR3 is TGTGCCAGCAGCCAAGGTTGGCCTCGGGACTACTTCACAGATACGCAGTATTTT. Protein sequence: CASSQGWPRDYFTDTQYF.

This clone has just a few counts. The chain recombines TRBV6-1 with TRBJ1-4, with D unresolved. The CDR3 covers 16 residues. Per the germline V gene, CDR1 is MNHNS and CDR2 is SASEGT. V dropped 3 bases and J dropped 7 bases, with 18 bases sitting between them. The CDR3 loop reads CASSDQARSSSEKLFF. CDR3 nucleotides: TGTGCCAGCAGTGATCAGGCCCGGTCGTCGTCTGAAAAACTGTTTTTT.

The V call is TRBV5-5, the J call TRBJ2-7; 7 bases agree with TRBD2. The CDR3 is 15 residues long. Trimming at V came to 3 bases and at J to 3 bases, leaving 9 bases not matched to a gene. CDR1 is SGHKS, CDR2 YYEKEE, per germline (reference sequence). DNA of the CDR3: TGTGCCAGCAGCTCCTCTCGGGGGGTCGGCTACGAGCAGTACTTC. Translated, it gives CASSSSRGVGYEQYF.

The genes are TRBV11-2 and TRBJ1-6, with 7 bases that match TRBD1. This CDR3 comprises 17 residues. V trimming: 1 base; J trimming: 7 bases; junction bases outside the gene matches: 10. CDR1 and CDR2 from the germline V gene are SGHAT and FQNNGV. The CDR3 protein is CASSLVPPGRGNSPLHF. In nucleotides, the CDR3 is TGTGCCAGCAGCTTAGTTCCCCCGGGCAGGGGGAATTCACCCCTCCACTTT.

V gene TRBV3-1 (or the pseudogene TRBV3-2) combines with J gene TRBJ2-1; 11 nucleotides align to TRBD2. The CDR3 runs 19 residues. V shed 1 base and J 4 bases; nucleotides not matched to a gene: 12. From germline, CDR1 is LGHDT and CDR2 YNNKEL (reference sequence). The CDR3 bases are TGTGCCAGCAGCCAAGCCGGGACTAGCGGAACCGGGGGGTACAATGAGCAGTTCTTC. Its protein product is CASSQAGTSGTGGYNEQFF.

This clone came up a few times. The rearrangement uses TRBV6-4 and TRBJ1-1; D possibly corresponds to TRBD1 (5 bases). V lost 5 bases, J lost 1 base, and 11 bases lay in between. The CDR3 contains 14 residues. From germline, CDR1 is MRHNA and CDR2 SNTAGT. CDR3 amino acids: CASSRDGSNTEAFF. As DNA, the CDR3 is TGTGCCAGCAGTAGGGACGGCTCGAACACTGAAGCTTTCTTT.

The chain uses TRBV5-1 and TRBJ2-7; 9 nucleotides agree with TRBD2. The germline V gene encodes CDR1 SGHRS and CDR2 YFSETQ. The CDR3 runs 21 residues. The V and J ends lost 0 bases and 4 bases, in that order; junction bases with no gene match: 23. The CDR3: CASSLGRPGGLAGSQGYEQYF. The CDR3 region has the DNA TGCGCCAGCAGCTTGGGGCGACCGGGTGGTCTAGCGGGATCTCAAGGGTACGAGCAGTACTTC.